Included here is one T cell receptor beta chain sequence, with context. The time point was: blood 2 weeks post-SBRT. Indicated treatment: 15 Gy SBRT to primary tumor, nephrectomy 4 weeks later. The data originate from a study of radiation and T cells in renal cell carcinoma. The CDR3 loop spans 16 amino acids. The J segment lost 3 bases and the V segment lost 1 base, leaving 5 bases of the junction unmatched. The germline V gene has CDR1 LGHNA and CDR2 YSLEER. Libraries were prepared by immunoSEQ multiplex PCR; TCRdb keeps only in-frame clonotypes and omits some of them. Among 100,000 to 150,000 clones listed, around 90% were seen once.

The V gene is TRBV4-3, the J gene TRBJ1-4; 7 bases fit TRBD1. The sequences come from blood, collected from a patient whose treatment included radiotherapy and nephrectomy. This TCR derives from a woman aged 65 to 85 with renal cell carcinoma. This CDR3 reads CASSQGTGEPNEKLFF. The CDR3 region has the DNA TGCGCCAGCAGCCAAGGGACAGGAGAACCTAATGAAAAACTGTTTTTT.